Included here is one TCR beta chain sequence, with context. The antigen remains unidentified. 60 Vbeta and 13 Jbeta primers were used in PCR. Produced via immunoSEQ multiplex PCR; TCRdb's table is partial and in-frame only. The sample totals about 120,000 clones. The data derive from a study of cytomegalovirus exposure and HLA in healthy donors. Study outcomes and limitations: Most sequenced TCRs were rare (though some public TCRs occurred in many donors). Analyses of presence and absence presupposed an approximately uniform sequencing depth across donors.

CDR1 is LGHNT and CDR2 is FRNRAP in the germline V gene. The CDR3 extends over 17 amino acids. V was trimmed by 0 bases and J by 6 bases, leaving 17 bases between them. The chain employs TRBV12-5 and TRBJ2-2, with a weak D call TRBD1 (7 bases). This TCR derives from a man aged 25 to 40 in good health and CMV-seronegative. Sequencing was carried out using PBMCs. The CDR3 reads CASGLVHQGGLAGELFF. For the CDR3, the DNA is TGTGCTAGTGGTTTGGTGCATCAGGGGGGTTTGGCCGGGGAGCTGTTTTTT.